Shown below are 3 T cell receptor beta chains from a single sample sequenced in a study of blood T cell repertoires in COVID-19 (TCRdb year 2020). The library was obtained by the immunoSEQ multiplex PCR assay. TCRdb stores this immuneACCESS table with in-frame sequences only. Part of the clones is absent; in the studies checked, under half of the shortfall reflects unresolved V genes, and no reason is known for the rest. The sample table lists roughly 180,000 clones, roughly 76% of them with a count of one. The ten most abundant clones make up approximately 11% of the sample. Material for sequencing was peripheral blood. Source of these receptors: a woman aged 40 to 49 with COVID-19, enrolled during active disease.

This chain connects TRBV28 to TRBJ1-1; possible D gene TRBD1, 6 bases. Germline CDR1 reads MDHEN; CDR2 reads SYDVKM. Trimming removed 2 bases from V and 1 base from J, with 11 bases in between. The CDR3 has 15 amino acids. The CDR3 DNA follows: TGTGCCAGCAGTTTAACAGGGACATGGAACACTGAAGCTTTCTTT. Amino acid sequence: CASSLTGTWNTEAFF.

J is TRBJ2-7 and V is TRBV2, with D possibly matching TRBD2 (6 bases). Germline V gives CDR1 SNHLY, CDR2 FYNNEI. The CDR3 covers 13 residues. V was clipped by 8 bases and J by 6 bases, with 17 bases between them. The CDR3 loop is CASGSGLLVEQYV. For the CDR3, the DNA is TGTGCCAGCGGGTCGGGACTCCTGGTCGAGCAGTACGTC.

The genes are TRBV7-8 and TRBJ2-2; 7 bases line up with TRBD2. Germline CDR1 SGHVS, CDR2 FQNEAQ. The CDR3 covers 15 residues. Unmatched junction bases numbered 0, after V lost 2 bases and J lost 0 bases. The CDR3 DNA reads TGTGCCAGCAGCTTAAGCGGGACGAACACCGGGGAGCTGTTTTTT. It encodes CASSLSGTNTGELFF.